A single T cell receptor (beta chain) is shown here with its context. Its cognate antigen is unknown. The data derive from a study of shared clonotypes between healthy human individuals. Study in general: Researchers assigned three CD4 naive, three CD4 memory, two CD8 naive and one CD8 memory plate to each donor. Study-level findings and limits: What rarefaction showed was incomplete sorted-subset sequencing despite large depth.

The assay was carried out at the deep level. Clones were sequenced by immunoSEQ multiplex PCR, and TCRdb holds only the in-frame ones, with some missing. Of millions of clones listed, about 95% are singletons. Germline V CDR1 and CDR2: MGHRA, YSYEKL. Trimming cost V 4 bases and J 1 base, with 14 bases left between them. The CDR3 loop spans 16 amino acids. The TCR comes from a man younger than 35 in good health. The chain couples TRBV4-1 to TRBJ1-5; unclear D gene. Sequencing used naive CD4+ T cells sorted from blood. Specified subset: CD45RA+ positively selected. The CDR3 coding sequence is TGCGCCAGCAGCCGATCCTCGGGTTTAAGCAATCAGCCCCAGCATTTT. Its translation: CASSRSSGLSNQPQHF.